This T cell receptor beta chain is from a study of Graves' ophthalmopathy and Graves' hyperthyroidism (dated by TCRdb to the late 2010s). Looking at the study overall: Peripheral blood was collected at initial diagnosis, prior to any treatment. The study used signatures of the TCR beta repertoire to tell Graves' ophthalmopathy apart from Graves' hyperthyroidism and to predict which patients would progress to ophthalmopathy. In total, 135 blood samples were TCR-sequenced: roughly 45 ophthalmopathy, over 70 hyperthyroidism and approximately 17 hyperthyroidism-to-ophthalmopathy patients. To explore V-J signatures that distinguish ophthalmopathy from hyperthyroidism, a discovery set of under 110 patients was enrolled, made up of 43 with ophthalmopathy and fewer than 60 with stable hyperthyroidism. An independent validation cohort comprised under 20 hyperthyroidism patients and 17 patients who later progressed from hyperthyroidism to ophthalmopathy. In over 5 hyperthyroidism patients, the T-cell repertoire of thyroid tissue was compared with the T-cell repertoire of blood. Once sampling was done, hyperthyroidism patients were given methimazole at a starting dose of 30 mg daily, while ophthalmopathy patients were given high-dose intravenous methylprednisolone. Study-level results and caveats: No statistical method was used to predetermine the sample size, and group allocation was not hidden from the investigators. Most expanded thyroid clonotypes with frequency above 0.001 were also detected in blood, suggesting blood repertoires may reflect the thyroid immune response. In validation, the model predicted ophthalmopathy progression with more than 70% sensitivity and 72% to 80% specificity; about a dozen predicted patients were CT-confirmed with GO in a median of about 6.2 months. In cross-validation, the 13-signature model distinguished ophthalmopathy from stable hyperthyroidism with just over 85% sensitivity and around 84% specificity, while in the test set the corresponding values were around 79% and 71%.

Ophthalmopathy patients had moderately to severely active disease, Clinical Activity Score of at least 3, NOSPECS grade of at least 4, and disease duration under 3 months. Patients were excluded if they had other autoimmune diseases, uncontrolled infections, pregnancy or lactation. Clinical symptoms, serum thyroxine, TRAb, thyroid ultrasound and orbital computed tomography formed the basis of the diagnosis. Using Ficoll-Paque density gradient centrifugation, PBMCs were isolated from 9.5 to 10 ml of fresh peripheral blood. Total RNA was extracted using Trizol reagent, and RNA quality was checked on an Agilent 2100 Bioanalyzer. V loses 7 bases, J loses 9 bases, and the germline ends lie 10 bases apart. Measured from the cysteine to the phenylalanine, the CDR3 is 12 residues long. The sequence is cut down to CDR3 DNA, 36 bases in frame from base 1. For repertoire sequencing, TCR beta CDR3 regions were amplified from RNA transcripts. A first-round RT-PCR used HTBI primers with the Qiagen OneStep RT-PCR kit, followed by a second-round multiplex PCR, size selection and purification. Sequencing of the libraries was carried out on an Illumina HiSeq2000 in paired-end mode with 100 bp reads. On the authors' methods: SOAPnuke was used for read processing, and reads with adapters, uncalled bases, a mean Phred below 15, or no exact constant-primer or identifier match were discarded. COPE v1.2.5 was used to merge the high-quality paired reads. Unique nucleotide sequences were defined as clonotypes and aligned to IMGT TRB V, D and J references using MiTCR v1.1. Analysis was restricted to V-J combinations with a frequency above 0.0001, which covered roughly 99% of repertoires. For each V-J combination, a TCR clonal expansion and chaos score was defined as F50 clonal expansion divided by the chaos observed in the TCRdist matrix. Features were reduced by Welch's t-statistics and random forest to around 13 V-J combinations, which fed a naive Bayes classifier. Thyroid-blood repertoire similarity was quantified with the Morisita-Horn index. Using fastp trimming at Q25 and MiXCR clonotype assembly, TCRdb reanalyzed the public sequencing data and kept in-frame beta chains. Every CDR3 protein is listed once, alongside the most common genes and DNA of its rows. TCRdb, rather than the study authors, made the V and J calls. The sample table shows under 350,000 distinct CDR3 sequences, and under 20% are seen once. The top ten clones comprise more than 9% of the sample.

Details on this clonotype: What antigen it recognizes has not been identified. Base qualities are not recorded, but no much larger clone differs from it by a single base.

This chain joins TRBV12-3 or TRBV12-4 to TRBJ1-6; TRBD1 is perhaps the D gene, given 5 matching bases. The clonotype comes from an adult man with Graves' ophthalmopathy. Sequences were obtained from peripheral blood. The DNA sequence follows: TGTGCCAGCACCTATGGGGCTTCACCCCTCCACTTT. This codes for CASTYGASPLHF.